These 2 T cell receptor beta chains were sequenced from one sample in a study of blood T cell repertoires in COVID-19. TCRdb's copy holds only in-frame clones and misses some; the assay was immunoSEQ multiplex PCR. The data show about 220,000 clones, roughly four fifths seen once. The sequencing sample was made of PBMCs or T cells enriched from blood (not recorded which). Receptors originate from a middle-aged woman with acute COVID-19.

The chain recombines TRBV18 with TRBJ1-5, with D unresolved. Germline V gene data show CDR1 as KGHSH and CDR2 as LQKENI. The V end was cut by 4 bases, the J end by 0 bases, with 7 bases between. The CDR3 length is 14 residues. In DNA, the CDR3 is TGTGCCAGCTCACTGAGGTCTAGCAATCAGCCCCAGCATTTT. This sequence encodes CASSLRSSNQPQHF.

The chain joins TRBV21-1 to TRBJ1-2; the listed D gene, TRBD1, was not tested against the DNA. TRBV21-1 is described as a pseudogene. The CDR3 is 12 amino acids. The CDR3 bases are TGTGCCAGCAGCACTTGGACAGAAGGCTACACCTTC. Its translation: CASSTWTEGYTF.